This TCR beta chain was recorded in a study of T cells in Graves' hyperthyroidism and ophthalmopathy. Remarks on this clonotype: Its antigen is undetermined.

Across 18 months, stable Graves' hyperthyroidism was marked by no progression to ophthalmopathy. Participants, patients aged 18 to 65, had newly diagnosed hyperthyroidism with a duration under 2 months. Thyroid ultrasound and orbital computed tomography, with clinical symptoms and serum thyroxine and TRAb, informed diagnoses. The source material, RNA transcripts, was used to amplify TCR beta CDR3 regions. Carried out on the TCR CDR3, a first-round RT-PCR used the HTBI primer set. From the multiplex PCR reads, TCRdb called clonotypes with MiXCR, one entry per CDR3 protein. The sample holds about 420,000 distinct CDR3 sequences; approximately 15% are singletons and the top ten take around 7%. Study outcomes and limitations: Clonotypes that were expanded in thyroid above 0.001 mostly appeared in blood too.

The clonotype originates from a woman aged 18-30 years with Graves' hyperthyroidism. Sequencing was performed on blood.

The CDR3 protein is CASSLGGTARNYGYTF. In nucleotides, the CDR3 is TGTGCCAGCAGCTTAGGGGGGACAGCTCGTAACTATGGCTACACCTTC. The rearrangement uses TRBV7-9 and TRBJ1-2, with TRBD1 identical over 7 bases. The CDR3 runs to 16 residues. The germline CDR1 and CDR2 sequences are SEHNR and FQNEAQ (reference sequence). V lost 1 base to trimming and J lost 1 base; unmatched junction nucleotides: 6.